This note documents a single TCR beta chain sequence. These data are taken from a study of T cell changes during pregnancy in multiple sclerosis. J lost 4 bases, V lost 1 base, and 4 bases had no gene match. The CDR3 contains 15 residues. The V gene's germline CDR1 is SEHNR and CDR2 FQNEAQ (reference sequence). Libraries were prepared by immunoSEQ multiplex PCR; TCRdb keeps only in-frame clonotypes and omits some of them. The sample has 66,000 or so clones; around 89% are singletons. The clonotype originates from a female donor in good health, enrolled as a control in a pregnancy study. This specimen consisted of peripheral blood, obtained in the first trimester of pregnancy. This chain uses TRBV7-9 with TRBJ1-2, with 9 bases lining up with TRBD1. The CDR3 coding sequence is TGTGCCAGCAGCTTAGGGGGGGGACAGGGCTATGGCTACACCTTC. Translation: CASSLGGGQGYGYTF.